This T cell receptor beta chain emerged from a study of T cell repertoires in cytomegalovirus infection. The wider study: The public TCR beta signatures pointed to both CMV infection and matching HLA type.

This clonotype has only one observation. Its antigen remains unidentified. Germline loops: CDR1 MGHRA, CDR2 YSYEKL. The CDR3 consists of 18 residues. The J segment lost 3 bases and the V segment lost 0 bases, leaving 8 bases of the junction unmatched. TCRdb reprocessed the reads via MiXCR and lists one record per CDR3 protein. Of some 320,000 distinct CDR3 sequences listed, roughly 29% were seen once; the top ten hold over 15%. The sequenced sample was cultured PBMCs, obtained from culture after CMV antigen stimulation. This chain connects TRBV4-1 to TRBJ2-2, with 9 positions matching TRBD1. The clonotype originates from a human donor in good health (CMV status not recorded). Some clones in this sample may be carry-over from other donors' samples. Written as DNA, the CDR3 is TGCGCCAGCAGCCAAGATAGAGAACAGGGGGCTTACACCGGGGAGCTGTTTTTT. Translation gives CASSQDREQGAYTGELFF.